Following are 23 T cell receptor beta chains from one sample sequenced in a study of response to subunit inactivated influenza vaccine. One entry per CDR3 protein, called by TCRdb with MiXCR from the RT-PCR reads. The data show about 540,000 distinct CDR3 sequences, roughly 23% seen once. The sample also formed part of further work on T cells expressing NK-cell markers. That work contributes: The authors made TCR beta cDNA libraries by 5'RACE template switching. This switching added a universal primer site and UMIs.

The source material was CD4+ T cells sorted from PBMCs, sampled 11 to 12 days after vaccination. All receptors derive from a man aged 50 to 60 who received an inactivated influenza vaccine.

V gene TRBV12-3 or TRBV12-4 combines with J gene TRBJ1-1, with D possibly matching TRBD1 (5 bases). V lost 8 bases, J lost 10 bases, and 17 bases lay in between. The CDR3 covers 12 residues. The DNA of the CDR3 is TGTGCCAGCTGTCCCCAGCAGGGAGGAGCTTTCTTT. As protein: CASCPQQGGAFF.

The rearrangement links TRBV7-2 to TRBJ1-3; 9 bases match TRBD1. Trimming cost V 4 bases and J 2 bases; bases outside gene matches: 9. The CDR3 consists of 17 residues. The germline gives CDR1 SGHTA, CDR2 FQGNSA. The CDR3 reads CASSSGTGMRAGNTIYF. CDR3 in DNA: TGTGCCAGCAGCTCCGGGACAGGGATGCGGGCTGGAAACACCATATATTTT.

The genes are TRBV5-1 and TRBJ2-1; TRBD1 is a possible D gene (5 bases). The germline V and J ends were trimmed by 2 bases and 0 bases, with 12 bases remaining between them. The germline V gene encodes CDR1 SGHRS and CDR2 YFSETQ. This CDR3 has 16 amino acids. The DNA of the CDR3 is TGCGCCAGCAGCTTAAGAGCAGGGATCTCCTACAATGAGCAGTTCTTC. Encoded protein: CASSLRAGISYNEQFF.

The CDR3 DNA is TGTGCCAGCAGCGTAGCGGGCAGGGACACTGAAGCTTTCTTT. Protein product: CASSVAGRDTEAFF. This chain connects TRBV9 to TRBJ1-1; tentative D call: TRBD1 (5 bases). V dropped 0 bases and J dropped 3 bases, with 9 bases sitting between them. Germline CDR1 SGDLS, CDR2 YYNGEE. This CDR3 region has 14 residues.

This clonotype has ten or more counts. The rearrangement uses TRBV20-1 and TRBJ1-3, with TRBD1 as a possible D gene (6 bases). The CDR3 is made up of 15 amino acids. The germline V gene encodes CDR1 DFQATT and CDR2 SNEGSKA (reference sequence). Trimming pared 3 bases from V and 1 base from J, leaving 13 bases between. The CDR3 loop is CSARGGLVSGNTIYF. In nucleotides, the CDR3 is TGCAGTGCTAGGGGGGGCTTAGTTTCTGGAAACACCATATATTTT.

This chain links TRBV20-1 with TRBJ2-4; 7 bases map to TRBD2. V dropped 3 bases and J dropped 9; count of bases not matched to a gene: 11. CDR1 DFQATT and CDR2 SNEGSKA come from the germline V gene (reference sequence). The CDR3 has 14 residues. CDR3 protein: CSASPVGGYRIQYF. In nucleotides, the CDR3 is TGCAGTGCTAGCCCGGTGGGGGGGTACCGCATTCAGTACTTC.

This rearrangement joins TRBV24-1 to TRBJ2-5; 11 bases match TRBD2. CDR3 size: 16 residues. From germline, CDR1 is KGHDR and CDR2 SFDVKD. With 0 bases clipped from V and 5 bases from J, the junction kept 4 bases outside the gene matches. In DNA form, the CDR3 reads TGTGCCACCAGTGATTTGTCTAGCGGGAGGATGGAGACCCAGTACTTC. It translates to CATSDLSSGRMETQYF.

CDR3 DNA sequence: TGTGCCAGCAGCCAAGATTACACAGATACGCAGTATTTT. This codes for CASSQDYTDTQYF. This chain links TRBV4-2 with TRBJ2-3; D remains ambiguous. CDR3 length: 13 amino acids. Germline CDR1 and CDR2: LGHNA and YNFKEQ. Trimming left V 0 bases short and J 2 bases short, with 3 bases between.

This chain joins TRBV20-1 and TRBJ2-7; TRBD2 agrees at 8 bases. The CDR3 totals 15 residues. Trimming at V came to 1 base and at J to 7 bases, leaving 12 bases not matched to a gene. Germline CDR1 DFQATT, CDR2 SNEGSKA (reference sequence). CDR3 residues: CSARAPSGRGREQYF. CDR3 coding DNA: TGCAGTGCTAGAGCACCAAGCGGGAGAGGGAGGGAGCAGTACTTC.

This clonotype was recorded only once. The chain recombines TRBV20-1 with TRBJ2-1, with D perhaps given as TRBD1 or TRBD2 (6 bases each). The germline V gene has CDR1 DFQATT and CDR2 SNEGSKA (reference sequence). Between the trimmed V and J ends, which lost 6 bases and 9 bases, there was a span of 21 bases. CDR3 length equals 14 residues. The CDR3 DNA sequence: TGCAGTGCGAGGGTACCGGGGGCTCGAAGTGAGCAGTTCTTC. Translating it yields CSARVPGARSEQFF.

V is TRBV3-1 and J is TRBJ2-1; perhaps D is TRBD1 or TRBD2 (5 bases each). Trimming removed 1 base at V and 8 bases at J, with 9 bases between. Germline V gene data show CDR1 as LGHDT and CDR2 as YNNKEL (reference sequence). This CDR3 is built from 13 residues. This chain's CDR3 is CASSQGGNYEQFF. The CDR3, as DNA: TGTGCCAGCAGCCAAGGGGGGAATTATGAGCAGTTCTTC.

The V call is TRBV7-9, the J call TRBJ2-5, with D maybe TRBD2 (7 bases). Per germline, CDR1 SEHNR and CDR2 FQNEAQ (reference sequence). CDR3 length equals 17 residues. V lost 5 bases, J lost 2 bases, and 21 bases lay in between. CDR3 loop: CASSPPVVRGPQETQYF. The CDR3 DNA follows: TGTGCCAGCAGCCCCCCCGTCGTGCGGGGGCCACAAGAGACCCAGTACTTC.

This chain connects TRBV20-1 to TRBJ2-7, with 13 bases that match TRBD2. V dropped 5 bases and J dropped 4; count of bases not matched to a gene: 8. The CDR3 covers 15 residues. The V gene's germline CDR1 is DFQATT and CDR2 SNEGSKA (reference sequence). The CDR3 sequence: CSAHRGTSGVYEQYF. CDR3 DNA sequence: TGCAGTGCTCATAGGGGGACTAGCGGGGTGTACGAGCAGTACTTC.

The CDR3: CASRPIAGANEQFF. The CDR3 region has the DNA TGCGCCAGCAGACCTATAGCGGGCGCCAATGAGCAGTTCTTC. The V gene is TRBV5-1, the J gene TRBJ2-1; 7 nucleotides agree with TRBD2. This CDR3 has 14 residues. V lost 5 bases, J lost 6 bases, and 8 bases stayed unmatched. Germline values: CDR1 SGHRS, CDR2 YFSETQ.

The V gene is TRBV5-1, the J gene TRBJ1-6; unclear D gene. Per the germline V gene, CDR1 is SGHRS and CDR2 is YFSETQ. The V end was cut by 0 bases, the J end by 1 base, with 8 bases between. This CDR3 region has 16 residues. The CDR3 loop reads CASSLGEWSYNSPLHF. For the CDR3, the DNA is TGCGCCAGCAGCTTGGGGGAGTGGTCCTATAATTCACCCCTCCACTTT.

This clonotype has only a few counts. This chain's CDR3 is CASSLFRTGKSGELFF. CDR3 sequence (DNA): TGCGCCAGCAGCTTGTTTCGGACAGGGAAGTCCGGGGAGCTGTTTTTT. The J gene is TRBJ2-2, the V gene TRBV5-1; 8 bases map to TRBD1. Germline V lookup: CDR1 SGHRS, CDR2 YFSETQ. There are 16 residues in the CDR3. Trimming removed 1 base from V and 6 bases from J; junction bases left unmatched: 8.

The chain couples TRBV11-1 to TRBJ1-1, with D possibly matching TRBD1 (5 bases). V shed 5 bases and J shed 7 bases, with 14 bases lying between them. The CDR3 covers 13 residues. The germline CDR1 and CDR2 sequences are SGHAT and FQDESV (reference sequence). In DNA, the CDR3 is TGTGCCAGCAGCCTACGGGATCAGGGTGAAGCTTTCTTT. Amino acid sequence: CASSLRDQGEAFF.

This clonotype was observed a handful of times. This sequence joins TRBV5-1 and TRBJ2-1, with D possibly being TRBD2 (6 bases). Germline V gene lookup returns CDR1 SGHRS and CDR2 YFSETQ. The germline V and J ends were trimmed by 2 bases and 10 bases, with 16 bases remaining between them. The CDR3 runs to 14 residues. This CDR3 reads CASSFDRLGREQFF. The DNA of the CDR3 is TGCGCCAGCAGCTTTGATCGGCTGGGGAGGGAGCAGTTCTTC.

CDR3 in DNA: TGCAGTGCTAGCGCGGGAAACTACAATGAGCAGTTCTTC. Protein sequence: CSASAGNYNEQFF. The V call is TRBV20-1, the J call TRBJ2-1, with a weak D call TRBD2 (6 bases). Deletions cut 3 bases from V and 3 bases from J, with 9 bases between. CDR1 is DFQATT and CDR2 is SNEGSKA in the germline V gene (reference sequence). The CDR3 consists of 13 residues.

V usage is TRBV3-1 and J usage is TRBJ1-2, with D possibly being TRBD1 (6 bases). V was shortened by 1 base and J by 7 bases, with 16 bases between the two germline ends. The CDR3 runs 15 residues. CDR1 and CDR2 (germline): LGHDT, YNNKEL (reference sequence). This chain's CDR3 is CASSQVTSGAGGYTF. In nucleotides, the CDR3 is TGTGCCAGCAGCCAAGTTACTTCAGGGGCGGGTGGCTACACCTTC.

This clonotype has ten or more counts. CDR3 bases: TGTGCCAGCAGCTTTGATGTTCGTCCTAGCGGGGGGGTACAGTTCTTC. It encodes CASSFDVRPSGGVQFF. The genes are TRBV7-9 and TRBJ2-1; TRBD2 matches at 12 bases. The CDR3 extends over 16 amino acids. CDR1 is SEHNR, CDR2 FQNEAQ, per germline (reference sequence). The V segment lost 3 bases and the J segment 13 bases; nucleotides outside the gene matches: 13.

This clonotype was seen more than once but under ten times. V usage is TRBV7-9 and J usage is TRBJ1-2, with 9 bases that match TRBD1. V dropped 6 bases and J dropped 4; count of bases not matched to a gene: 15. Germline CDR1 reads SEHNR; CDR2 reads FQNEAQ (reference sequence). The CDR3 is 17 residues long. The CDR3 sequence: CASRELRDREGSYGYTF. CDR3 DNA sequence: TGTGCCAGCAGAGAGCTCCGGGACAGGGAAGGAAGCTATGGCTACACCTTC.

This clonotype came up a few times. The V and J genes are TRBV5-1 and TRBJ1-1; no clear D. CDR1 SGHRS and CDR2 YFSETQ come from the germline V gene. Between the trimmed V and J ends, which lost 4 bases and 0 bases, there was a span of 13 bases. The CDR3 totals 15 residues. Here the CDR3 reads CASSVSQPLNTEAFF. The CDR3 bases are TGCGCCAGCAGCGTTTCCCAGCCCCTGAACACTGAAGCTTTCTTT.